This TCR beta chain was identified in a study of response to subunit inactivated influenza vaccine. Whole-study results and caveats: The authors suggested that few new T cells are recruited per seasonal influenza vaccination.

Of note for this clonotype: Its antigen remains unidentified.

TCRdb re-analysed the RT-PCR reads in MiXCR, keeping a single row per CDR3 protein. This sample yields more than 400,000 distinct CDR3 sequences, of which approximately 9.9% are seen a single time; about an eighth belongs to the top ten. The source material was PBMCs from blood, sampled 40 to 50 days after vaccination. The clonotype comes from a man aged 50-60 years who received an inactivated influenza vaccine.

CDR3 protein: CASSTDRHPTGELFF. DNA of the CDR3: TGTGCCAGCAGCACGGACAGGCACCCCACCGGGGAGCTGTTTTTT. The gene calls are TRBV7-2 and TRBJ2-2; 7 bases map to TRBD1. V trimming: 5 bases; J trimming: 4 bases; junction bases outside the gene matches: 7. CDR1 and CDR2 from the germline V gene are SGHTA and FQGNSA. This CDR3 region has 15 residues.